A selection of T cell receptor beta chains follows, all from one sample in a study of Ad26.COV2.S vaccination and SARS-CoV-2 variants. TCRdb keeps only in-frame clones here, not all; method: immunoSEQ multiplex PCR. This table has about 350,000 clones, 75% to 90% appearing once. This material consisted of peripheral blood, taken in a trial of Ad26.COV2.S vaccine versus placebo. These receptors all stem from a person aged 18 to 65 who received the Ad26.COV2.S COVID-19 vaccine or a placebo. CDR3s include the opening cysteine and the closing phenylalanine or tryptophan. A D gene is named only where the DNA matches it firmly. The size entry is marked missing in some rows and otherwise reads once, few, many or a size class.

CDR3nt: TGTGCCAGCAGCTTAGCGCGCGGACTAGCGGGAGTCGGTGAGACCCAGTACTTC
CDR3aa: CASSLARGLAGVGETQYF
abundance: -
d_gene: TRBD2
j_gene: TRBJ2-5
v_gene: TRBV7-2

CDR3nt: TGTGCCAGTAGTGCCCGGATGACTGTAGCCAAAAACATTCAGTACTTC
CDR3aa: CASSARMTVAKNIQYF
abundance: once
d_gene: -
j_gene: TRBJ2-4
v_gene: TRBV19

CDR3nt: TGTGCCAGCAGTAACCCCCTAGGGCAGGGAAATGCAACTAATGAAAAACTGTTTTTT
CDR3aa: CASSNPLGQGNATNEKLFF
abundance: -
d_gene: -
j_gene: TRBJ1-4
v_gene: TRBV28

CDR3nt: TGTGCCAGTAGTATCCGGGACTATAATTCACCCCTCCACTTT
CDR3aa: CASSIRDYNSPLHF
abundance: -
d_gene: -
j_gene: TRBJ1-6
v_gene: TRBV19

CDR3nt: TGTGCCAGCAGCTCCCGGGACAGAAGCACAGATACGCAGTATTTT
CDR3aa: CASSSRDRSTDTQYF
abundance: -
d_gene: TRBD1
j_gene: TRBJ2-3
v_gene: TRBV7-6

CDR3nt: TGCGCCAGCAGCTTGGGGGACACCAACAATGAGCAGTTCTTC
CDR3aa: CASSLGDTNNEQFF
abundance: -
d_gene: -
j_gene: TRBJ2-1
v_gene: TRBV5-1

CDR3nt: TGCGCCAGCAGCCAAAAGGAACTAGCGGGAGAAAGCACAGATACGCAGTATTTT
CDR3aa: CASSQKELAGESTDTQYF
abundance: -
d_gene: TRBD2
j_gene: TRBJ2-3
v_gene: TRBV4-1

CDR3nt: TGTGCCAGCAGTTTTAACAGACACTATGGCTACACCTTC
CDR3aa: CASSFNRHYGYTF
abundance: few
d_gene: -
j_gene: TRBJ1-2
v_gene: TRBV27

CDR3nt: TGTGCCAGCAGCGTAGCGGGGATGAACACTGAAGCTTTCTTT
CDR3aa: CASSVAGMNTEAFF
abundance: -
d_gene: -
j_gene: TRBJ1-1
v_gene: TRBV9

CDR3nt: TGTGCCTGGAGTGTCGGTGGTCCCAATCAGCCCCAGCATTTT
CDR3aa: CAWSVGGPNQPQHF
abundance: -
d_gene: -
j_gene: TRBJ1-5
v_gene: TRBV30

CDR3nt: TGCAGCGCCATGGGACAACGGGGGGAAAAACTGTTTTTT
CDR3aa: CSAMGQRGEKLFF
abundance: -
d_gene: -
j_gene: TRBJ1-4
v_gene: TRBV29-1

CDR3nt: TGTGCCAGCAGCCTTATAGTGGGTGGCTCCTACAATGAGCAGTTCTTC
CDR3aa: CASSLIVGGSYNEQFF
abundance: once
d_gene: -
j_gene: TRBJ2-1
v_gene: TRBV3-1/TRBV3-2

CDR3nt: TGTGCCAGCAGTGTAAACCCGACAGGGTCTGGAGCTTTCTTT
CDR3aa: CASSVNPTGSGAFF
abundance: -
d_gene: TRBD1
j_gene: TRBJ1-1
v_gene: TRBV28

CDR3nt: TGTGCCACCAGCAGAGATTTAGGGGGAGTCCGCGAGCAGTACTTC
CDR3aa: CATSRDLGGVREQYF
abundance: -
d_gene: -
j_gene: TRBJ2-7
v_gene: TRBV15

CDR3nt: TGTGCCAGTAGGCCGGGACGAAGTAGAGCCAATCAGCCCCAGCATTTT
CDR3aa: CASRPGRSRANQPQHF
abundance: -
d_gene: -
j_gene: TRBJ1-5
v_gene: TRBV19

CDR3nt: TGCAGCGTTCCGGGACAGGGAGGGACTGAAGCTTTCTTT
CDR3aa: CSVPGQGGTEAFF
abundance: few
d_gene: TRBD1
j_gene: TRBJ1-1
v_gene: TRBV29-1

CDR3nt: TGTGCCAGTTGGGGAGGCAGCGCCCGCAATCAGCCCCAGCATTTT
CDR3aa: CASWGGSARNQPQHF
abundance: few
d_gene: -
j_gene: TRBJ1-5
v_gene: TRBV28